The 3 T cell receptor beta chains presented below share a single source sample, sequenced in a study of T-cell memory formation after mild COVID-19. In TCRdb, the 5' RACE reads were re-called with MiXCR into one record per CDR3 protein. This sample has 530,000 or so distinct CDR3 sequences, with approximately 15% found just once. Sequenced material: PBMCs or a T cell subset sorted from them (not recorded which). All receptors derive from an adult woman who had mild COVID-19 (a few samples of this study predate the infection). Cell type and time point are not known.

The chain has TRBV12-3 or TRBV12-4 and TRBJ2-7; TRBD2 matches 9 bases. This CDR3 has 15 amino acids. J was trimmed by 0 bases and V by 6 bases; bases with no gene match: 6. The CDR3 DNA reads as TGTGCCAGCAGGCGACTAGCGGCTAGCTCCTACGAGCAGTACTTC. Its translation is CASRRLAASSYEQYF.

The J gene is TRBJ2-1, the V gene TRBV12-3 or TRBV12-4; 10 bases align to TRBD2. Losses at the gene ends were 6 bases for V and 4 bases for J; bases not matched to a gene: 6. CDR3 length: 15 residues. Here the CDR3 reads CASSHSGGLYNEQFF. The CDR3 region has the DNA TGTGCCAGCAGCCATAGCGGGGGGCTATACAATGAGCAGTTCTTC.

This clonotype was picked up a small number of times. This chain connects TRBV19 to TRBJ2-1, with D uncertain. The V end lost 9 bases, the J end lost 0 bases, and 15 bases lay between the germline ends. There are 15 residues in the CDR3. Germline V CDR1 and CDR2: LNHDA, SQIVND (reference sequence). The CDR3 DNA sequence: TGTGCCAGCGCCCGGGCATCGAGCTCCTACAATGAGCAGTTCTTC. It is translated as CASARASSSYNEQFF.